The rows below give T cell receptor beta chains drawn from one sample of a study of siplizumab effects on memory and regulatory T cells. Some clones are missing from TCRdb's copy, which holds only in-frame ones; the method was immunoSEQ multiplex PCR. Altogether about 100,000 clones are present, about 91% being singletons, with the ten largest covering approximately 0.66%. What was sequenced was Tregs sorted from blood. The receptors shown here come from a human donor in good health. Each CDR3 is given with its conserved first and last residue. The D gene is left open where the match is weak. Clone sizes are given selectively: once, few, many, or a class where the clone is expanded.

J gene	D gene	clone size	V gene	CDR3 DNA	CDR3 protein
TRBJ2-1	-	-	TRBV6-1	TGTGCCAGCAGTGATCAGCGCACAGGGTGGATTGGTGAGCAGTTCTTC	CASSDQRTGWIGEQFF
TRBJ2-3	-	-	TRBV18	TGTGCCAGCTCACCACTCATAGACACAGATACGCAGTATTTT	CASSPLIDTDTQYF
TRBJ2-5	-	-	TRBV18	TGTGCCAGCTCACCGACAGTCCAAGAGACCCAGTACTTC	CASSPTVQETQYF
TRBJ2-3	-	-	TRBV6-5	TGTGCCAGCAGTGGGTCCGGCTCCGCCTATTTAGCGCAGTATTTT	CASSGSGSAYLAQYF
TRBJ1-5	-	-	TRBV6-5	TGTGCCAGCAGGGTGGGGCCTAGCAATCAGCCCCAGCATTTT	CASRVGPSNQPQHF
TRBJ2-7	TRBD2	-	TRBV6-6	TGTGCCAGCAGTTTCCAGCGGGAGGGTTACGAGCAGTACTTC	CASSFQREGYEQYF
TRBJ1-1	-	-	TRBV6-6	TGTGCCAGCAGTCGCGAAAGGAACACTGAAGCTTTCTTT	CASSRERNTEAFF
TRBJ2-7	-	-	TRBV5-1	TGCGCCAGCAGCTTGCTCTCCTCCTACGAGCAGTACTTC	CASSLLSSYEQYF
TRBJ2-5	-	-	TRBV18	TGTGCCAGCTCCCCAATCCAAGAGACCCAGTACTTC	CASSPIQETQYF
TRBJ2-7	TRBD2	-	TRBV7-9	TGTGCCAGCAGCTTGGGGCTAGCGGGAGGAACCTACGAGCAGTACTTC	CASSLGLAGGTYEQYF
TRBJ1-4	-	-	TRBV6-5	TGTGCCAGCACCAAAAGAAGGGGAACTAATGAAAAACTGTTTTTT	CASTKRRGTNEKLFF
TRBJ2-2	-	-	TRBV28	TGTGCCAGCAGTTCTTCTAGGACAGTTAACACCGGGGAGCTGTTTTTT	CASSSSRTVNTGELFF
TRBJ2-7	TRBD2	-	TRBV7-6	TGTGCCAGCAGCTTAGGGACTAGCGCGAACACCTACGAGCAGTACTTC	CASSLGTSANTYEQYF
TRBJ2-7	-	-	TRBV10-3	TGTGCCATCAGTGGGAGTAGGGGGATCCCCTACGAGCAGTACTTC	CAISGSRGIPYEQYF
TRBJ2-1	-	-	TRBV19	TGTGCCAGTAGTATAGGGAGATCCTCCTACAATGAGCAGTTCTTC	CASSIGRSSYNEQFF
TRBJ2-7	TRBD1	-	TRBV19	TGTGCCAGTAGTGGGGGACAGGGCGTCTCCTACGAGCAGTACTTC	CASSGGQGVSYEQYF
TRBJ2-7	-	-	TRBV6-5	TGTGCCAGCAGTTACTCTAGGGTCAGCTCCTACGAGCAGTACTTC	CASSYSRVSSYEQYF
TRBJ1-2	TRBD1	-	TRBV18	TGTGCCAGCTCCCAGGGGGCTGACTATGGCTACACCTTC	CASSQGADYGYTF
TRBJ1-2	-	-	TRBV5-1	TGCGCCAGCAGATCTGGGGACTATGGCTACACCTTC	CASRSGDYGYTF
TRBJ2-3	TRBD2	-	TRBV19	TGTGCCAGTAGTGTTAGCGGGAGGAAGACAGATACGCAGTATTTT	CASSVSGRKTDTQYF
TRBJ2-1	TRBD1	-	TRBV4-2	TGTGCCAGCAGCCAAGTCAGGGGGCCGACCCCCTACAATGAGCAGTTCTTC	CASSQVRGPTPYNEQFF
TRBJ2-3	TRBD1	-	TRBV19	TGTGCCAGTAATAGGGACAGTAGCACAGATACGCAGTATTTT	CASNRDSSTDTQYF
TRBJ2-7	-	-	TRBV10-3	TGTGCCATCGGGGGCGCCTACGAGCAGTACTTC	CAIGGAYEQYF
TRBJ1-2	-	-	TRBV5-4	TGTGCCAGCAGCCCACTTGGTTTGGGACGAGAGACTGGCTACACCTTC	CASSPLGLGRETGYTF
TRBJ1-2	-	many	TRBV6-6	TGTGCCAGCAGTTACTCCTCGAAGGGGCTAGGCTACACCTTC	CASSYSSKGLGYTF
TRBJ2-7	TRBD1	-	TRBV6-6	TGTGCCAGCAGTTCCGGGACAGGGGATTACGAGCAGTACTTC	CASSSGTGDYEQYF
TRBJ1-1	-	once	TRBV27	TGTGCCAGCAGTCGAAGTGGGGGTAGAGTCACTGAAGCTTTCTTT	CASSRSGGRVTEAFF
TRBJ2-1	TRBD1	-	TRBV11-3	TGTGCCAGCAGCCCCCCTCGACAGGGCTACAATGAGCAGTTCTTC	CASSPPRQGYNEQFF
TRBJ2-1	TRBD2	once	TRBV11-2	TGTGCCAGCAGCTTAACTAGCGGGAGTTATGAGCAGTTCTTC	CASSLTSGSYEQFF
TRBJ2-3	-	once	TRBV29-1	TGCAGCGCGCGAGGCACAGATACGCAGTATTTT	CSARGTDTQYF
TRBJ2-2	-	-	TRBV7-7	TGTGCTAGCAGCTTAAATTGGCGGGCCGGGGAGCTGTTTTTT	CASSLNWRAGELFF
TRBJ1-1	-	-	TRBV7-9	TGTGCCAGCAGCTTTAGTCGCGGGGGGACTGAAGCTTTCTTT	CASSFSRGGTEAFF
TRBJ1-1	TRBD1	few	TRBV11-3	TGTGCCAGCAGCTTCGACAGGGCTACTGAAGCTTTCTTT	CASSFDRATEAFF
TRBJ2-5	-	-	TRBV21-1	TGTGCCAGCCCCCGGGGGGGCCGGGGGGAGACCCAGTACTTC	CASPRGGRGETQYF
TRBJ2-3	-	-	TRBV28	TGTGCCAGCAGTTTTAGTTGGAGATTAGGGACCCCATCTTCAGATACGCAGTATTTT	CASSFSWRLGTPSSDTQYF
TRBJ2-1	TRBD2	-	TRBV7-3	TGTGCCAGCAGCTCGAAAACTAGCGGGGGATACAATGAGCAGTTCTTC	CASSSKTSGGYNEQFF
TRBJ2-7	-	-	TRBV5-8	TGTGCCAGCAGCTTGGGGAATTCAAGAATTTCCTACGAGCAGTACTTC	CASSLGNSRISYEQYF
TRBJ1-1	TRBD1	-	TRBV18	TGTGCCAGCTCACCGATATGGGACAGCTTAAACACTGAAGCTTTCTTT	CASSPIWDSLNTEAFF
TRBJ2-5	TRBD2	few	TRBV19	TGTGCCAGTAGCCGACTAGCGGGAGCCGAGACCCAGTACTTC	CASSRLAGAETQYF
TRBJ2-3	TRBD1	-	TRBV10-3	TGTGCCATCAGTGAAACCGGGACAGGGTTTTTTAGAGATACGCAGTATTTT	CAISETGTGFFRDTQYF
TRBJ2-1	-	-	TRBV19	TGTGCCAGTAGTATCCGCGGTAGCTCCTACAATGAGCAGTTCTTC	CASSIRGSSYNEQFF
TRBJ2-1	TRBD2	-	TRBV9	TGTGCCAGCAGCTCAGAGGCGGGAGCCTACAATGAGCAGTTCTTC	CASSSEAGAYNEQFF
TRBJ2-1	-	-	TRBV7-2	TGTGCCAGCAGCTTAGGACTTAACAATGAGCAGTTCTTC	CASSLGLNNEQFF
TRBJ2-7	-	-	TRBV4-1	TGCGCCAGCAGCCAAGAAGCTCGGCAGGGACTCACCTACGAGCAGTACTTC	CASSQEARQGLTYEQYF
TRBJ2-3	-	-	TRBV28	TGTGCCAGCAGTTATAGACAGGGCACAGATACGCAGTATTTT	CASSYRQGTDTQYF
TRBJ2-1	-	-	TRBV4-1	TGCGCCAGCAGCCAGATCCCCCCAGGTGAGCAGTTCTTC	CASSQIPPGEQFF
TRBJ2-3	-	once	TRBV6-1	TGTGCCAGCAGTTTGTCCCCGAGCTCAGATACGCAGTATTTT	CASSLSPSSDTQYF
TRBJ2-3	TRBD1	few	TRBV2	TGTGCCAGCAGACTCCGAGACAGGGATCGGCATACGCAGTATTTT	CASRLRDRDRHTQYF